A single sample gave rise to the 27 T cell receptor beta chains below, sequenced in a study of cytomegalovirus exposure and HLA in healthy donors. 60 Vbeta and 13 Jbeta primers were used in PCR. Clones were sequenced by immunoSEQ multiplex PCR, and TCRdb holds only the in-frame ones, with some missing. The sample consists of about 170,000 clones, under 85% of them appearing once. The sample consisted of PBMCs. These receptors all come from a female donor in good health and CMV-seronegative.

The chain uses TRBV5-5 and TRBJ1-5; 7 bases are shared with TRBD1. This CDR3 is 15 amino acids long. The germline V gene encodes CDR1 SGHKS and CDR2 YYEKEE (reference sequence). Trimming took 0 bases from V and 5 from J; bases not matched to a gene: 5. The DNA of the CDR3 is TGTGCCAGCAGCTTGGTTCAGGGGGGCGATCAGCCCCAGCATTTT. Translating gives CASSLVQGGDQPQHF.

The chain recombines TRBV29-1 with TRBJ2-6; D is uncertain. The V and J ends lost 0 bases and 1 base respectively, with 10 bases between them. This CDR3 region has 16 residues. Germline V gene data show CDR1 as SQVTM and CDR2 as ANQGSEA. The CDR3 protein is CSVEDYYGSGANVLTF. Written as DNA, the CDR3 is TGCAGCGTTGAAGACTACTACGGATCTGGGGCCAACGTCCTGACTTTC.

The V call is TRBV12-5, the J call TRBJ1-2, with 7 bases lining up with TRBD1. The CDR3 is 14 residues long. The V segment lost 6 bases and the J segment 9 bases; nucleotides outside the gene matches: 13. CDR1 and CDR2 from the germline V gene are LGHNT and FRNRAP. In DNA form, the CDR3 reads TGTGCTAGTGGACAAACCGGGACAGAGAGAAGCTACACCTTC. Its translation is CASGQTGTERSYTF.

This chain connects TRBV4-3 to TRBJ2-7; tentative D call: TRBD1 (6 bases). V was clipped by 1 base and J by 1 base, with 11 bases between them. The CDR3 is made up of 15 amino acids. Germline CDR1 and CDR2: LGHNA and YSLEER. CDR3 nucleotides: TGCGCCAGCAGCCAAGTACAGGGTGGGTCCTACGAGCAGTACTTC. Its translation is CASSQVQGGSYEQYF.

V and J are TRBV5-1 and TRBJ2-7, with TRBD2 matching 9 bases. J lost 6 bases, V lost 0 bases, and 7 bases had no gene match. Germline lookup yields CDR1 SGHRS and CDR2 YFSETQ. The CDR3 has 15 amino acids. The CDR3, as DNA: TGCGCCAGCAGCTTGGTCGCGGGAGGGCCTCTCGAGCAGTACTTC. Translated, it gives CASSLVAGGPLEQYF.

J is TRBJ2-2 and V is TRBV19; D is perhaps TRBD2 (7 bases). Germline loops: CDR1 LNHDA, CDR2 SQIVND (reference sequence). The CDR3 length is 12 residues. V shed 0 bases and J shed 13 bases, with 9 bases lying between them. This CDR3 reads CASSIDGGRLFF. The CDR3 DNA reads TGTGCCAGTAGTATAGACGGGGGGCGGCTGTTTTTT.

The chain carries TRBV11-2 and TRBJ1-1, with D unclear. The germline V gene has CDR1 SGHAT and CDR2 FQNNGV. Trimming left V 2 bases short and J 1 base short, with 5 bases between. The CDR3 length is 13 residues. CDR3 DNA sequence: TGTGCCAGCAGCTTATCCGGGAACACTGAAGCTTTCTTT. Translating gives CASSLSGNTEAFF.

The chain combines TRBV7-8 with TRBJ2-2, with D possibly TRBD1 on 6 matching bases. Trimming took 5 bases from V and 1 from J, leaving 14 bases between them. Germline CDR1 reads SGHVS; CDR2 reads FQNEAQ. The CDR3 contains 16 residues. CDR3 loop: CASSPYGTLNTGELFF. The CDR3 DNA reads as TGTGCCAGCAGCCCCTACGGGACATTGAACACCGGGGAGCTGTTTTTT.

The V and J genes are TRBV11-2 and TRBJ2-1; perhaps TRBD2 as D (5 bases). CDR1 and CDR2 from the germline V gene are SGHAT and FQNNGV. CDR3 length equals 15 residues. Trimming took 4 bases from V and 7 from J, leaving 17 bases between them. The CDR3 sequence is CASSSTRRRGNEQFF. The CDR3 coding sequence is TGTGCCAGCAGCTCCACCAGGAGGCGAGGTAATGAGCAGTTCTTC.

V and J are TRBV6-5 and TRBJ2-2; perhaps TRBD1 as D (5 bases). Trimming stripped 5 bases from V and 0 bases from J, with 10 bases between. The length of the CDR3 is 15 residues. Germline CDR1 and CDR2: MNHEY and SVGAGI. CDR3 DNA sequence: TGTGCCAGCAGTCTGGGGCCACCGAACACCGGGGAGCTGTTTTTT. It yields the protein CASSLGPPNTGELFF.

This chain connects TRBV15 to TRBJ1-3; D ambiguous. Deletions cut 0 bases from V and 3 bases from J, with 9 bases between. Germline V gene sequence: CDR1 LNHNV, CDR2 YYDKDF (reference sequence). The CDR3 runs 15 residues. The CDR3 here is CATSRDRGIGNTIYF. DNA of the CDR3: TGTGCCACCAGCAGAGACCGGGGAATTGGAAACACCATATATTTT.

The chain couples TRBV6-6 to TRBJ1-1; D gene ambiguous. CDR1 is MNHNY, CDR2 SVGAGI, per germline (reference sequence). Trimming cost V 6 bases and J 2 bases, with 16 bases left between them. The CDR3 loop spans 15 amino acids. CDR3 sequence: CASSDTGDINTEAFF. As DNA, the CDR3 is TGTGCCAGCAGCGATACGGGAGACATTAACACTGAAGCTTTCTTT.

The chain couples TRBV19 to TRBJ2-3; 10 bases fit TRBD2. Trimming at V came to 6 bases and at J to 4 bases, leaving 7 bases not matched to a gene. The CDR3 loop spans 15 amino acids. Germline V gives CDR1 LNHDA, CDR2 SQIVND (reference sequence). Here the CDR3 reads CASRTLAGNPDTQYF. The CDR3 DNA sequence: TGTGCCAGTAGAACACTAGCGGGGAACCCAGATACGCAGTATTTT.

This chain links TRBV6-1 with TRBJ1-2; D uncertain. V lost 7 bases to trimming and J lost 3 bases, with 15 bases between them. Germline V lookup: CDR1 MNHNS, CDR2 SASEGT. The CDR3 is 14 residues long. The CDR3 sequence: CASTRGGLDYGYTF. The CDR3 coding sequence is TGTGCCAGCACCCGGGGAGGGCTGGACTATGGCTACACCTTC.

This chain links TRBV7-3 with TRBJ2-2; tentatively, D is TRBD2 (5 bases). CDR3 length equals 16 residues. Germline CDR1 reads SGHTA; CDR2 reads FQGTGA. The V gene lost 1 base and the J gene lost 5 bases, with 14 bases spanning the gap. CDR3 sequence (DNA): TGTGCCAGCAGCTTAAGGCTCGGACTGGAAACCGGGGAGCTGTTTTTT. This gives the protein CASSLRLGLETGELFF.

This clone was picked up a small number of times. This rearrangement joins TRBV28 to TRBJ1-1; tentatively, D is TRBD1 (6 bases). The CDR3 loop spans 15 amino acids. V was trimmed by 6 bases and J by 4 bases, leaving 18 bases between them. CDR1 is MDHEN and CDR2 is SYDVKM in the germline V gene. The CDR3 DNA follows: TGTGCCAGCAGATCCGGCGGGGGGCGCAGCACTGAAGCTTTCTTT. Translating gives CASRSGGGRSTEAFF.

This chain's CDR3 is CASSLGNRVSGETQYF. The CDR3 nucleotides are TGTGCCAGCAGCTTAGGGAACAGGGTTTCGGGAGAGACCCAGTACTTC. The chain carries TRBV7-9 and TRBJ2-5; a possible D gene is TRBD1 (6 bases). This CDR3 spans 16 amino acids. Germline CDR1 reads SEHNR; CDR2 reads FQNEAQ (reference sequence). V was clipped by 1 base and J by 4 bases, with 16 bases between them.

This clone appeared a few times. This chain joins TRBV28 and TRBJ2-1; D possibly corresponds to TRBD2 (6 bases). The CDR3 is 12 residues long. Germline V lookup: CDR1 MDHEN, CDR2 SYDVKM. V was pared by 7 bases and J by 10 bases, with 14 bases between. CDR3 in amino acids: CASTDREYEQFF. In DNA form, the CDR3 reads TGTGCCAGCACCGATCGGGAGTACGAGCAGTTCTTC.

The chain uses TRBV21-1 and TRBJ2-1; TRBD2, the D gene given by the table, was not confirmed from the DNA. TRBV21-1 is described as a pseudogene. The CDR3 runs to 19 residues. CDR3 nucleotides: TGTGCCAGCAGCAAATCTCGTGAGTTTGGTCCTTTCTCCTACAATGAGCAGTTCTTC. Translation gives CASSKSREFGPFSYNEQFF.

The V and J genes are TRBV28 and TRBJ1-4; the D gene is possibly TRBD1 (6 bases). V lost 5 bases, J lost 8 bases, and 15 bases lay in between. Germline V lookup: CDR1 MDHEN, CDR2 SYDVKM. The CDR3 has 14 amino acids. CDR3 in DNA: TGTGCCAGCAGTGTACAGGGCTGGGGAGAAAAACTGTTTTTT. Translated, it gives CASSVQGWGEKLFF. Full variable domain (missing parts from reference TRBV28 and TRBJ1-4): DVKVTQSSRYLVKRTGEKVFLECVQDMDHENMFWYRQDPGLGLRLIYFSYDVKMKEKGDIPEGYSVSREKKERFSLILESASTNQTSMYLCASSVQGWGEKLFFGSGTQLSVL.

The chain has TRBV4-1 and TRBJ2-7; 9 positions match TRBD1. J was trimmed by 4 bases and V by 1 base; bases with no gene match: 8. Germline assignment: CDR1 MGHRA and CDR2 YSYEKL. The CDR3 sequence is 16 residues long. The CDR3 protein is CASSQGGGTGTYEQYF. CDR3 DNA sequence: TGCGCCAGCAGCCAAGGGGGGGGGACAGGGACGTACGAGCAGTACTTC.

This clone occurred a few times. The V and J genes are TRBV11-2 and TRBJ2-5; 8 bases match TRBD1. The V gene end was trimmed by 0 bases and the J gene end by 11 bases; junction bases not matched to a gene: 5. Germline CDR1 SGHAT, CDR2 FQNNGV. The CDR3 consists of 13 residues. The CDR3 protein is CASSLDRGQGQYF. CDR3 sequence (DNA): TGTGCCAGCAGCTTAGACAGGGGGCAAGGGCAGTACTTC.

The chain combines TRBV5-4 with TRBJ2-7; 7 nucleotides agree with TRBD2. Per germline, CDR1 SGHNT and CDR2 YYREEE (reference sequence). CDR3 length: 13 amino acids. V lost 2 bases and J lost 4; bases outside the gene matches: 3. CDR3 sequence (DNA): TGTGCCAGCAGCTTTCAGGGAGGGTACGAGCAGTACTTC. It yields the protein CASSFQGGYEQYF. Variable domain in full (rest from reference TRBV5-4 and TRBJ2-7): ETGVTQSPTHLIKTRGQQVTLRCSSQSGHNTVSWYQQALGQGPQFIFQYYREEENGRGNFPPRFSGLQFPNYSSELNVNALELDDSALYLCASSFQGGYEQYFGPGTRLTVT.

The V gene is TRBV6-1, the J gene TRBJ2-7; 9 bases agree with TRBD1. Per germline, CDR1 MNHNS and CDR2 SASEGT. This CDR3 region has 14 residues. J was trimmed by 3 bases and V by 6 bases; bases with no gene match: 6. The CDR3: CASRPGQGIYEQYF. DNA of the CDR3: TGTGCCAGCAGGCCGGGACAGGGTATCTACGAGCAGTACTTC.

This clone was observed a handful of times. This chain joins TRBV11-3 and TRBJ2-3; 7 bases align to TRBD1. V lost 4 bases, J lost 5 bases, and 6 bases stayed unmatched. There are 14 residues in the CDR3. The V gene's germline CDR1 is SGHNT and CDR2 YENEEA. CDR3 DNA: TGTGCCAGCAGCTCGGGACAGTTTGGAGATACGCAGTATTTT. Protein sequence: CASSSGQFGDTQYF. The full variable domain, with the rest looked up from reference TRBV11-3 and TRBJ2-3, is EAGVVQSPRYKIIEKKQPVAFWCNPISGHNTLYWYLQNLGQGPELLIRYENEEAVDDSQLPKDRFSAERLKGVDSTLKIQPAELGDSAVYLCASSSGQFGDTQYFGPGTRLTVL.

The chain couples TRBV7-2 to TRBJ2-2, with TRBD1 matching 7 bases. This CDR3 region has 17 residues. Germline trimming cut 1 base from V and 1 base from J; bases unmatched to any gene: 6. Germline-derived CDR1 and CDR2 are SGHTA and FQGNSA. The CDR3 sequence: CASSLVPGQLNTGELFF. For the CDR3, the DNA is TGTGCCAGCAGCTTAGTTCCGGGACAGCTGAACACCGGGGAGCTGTTTTTT.

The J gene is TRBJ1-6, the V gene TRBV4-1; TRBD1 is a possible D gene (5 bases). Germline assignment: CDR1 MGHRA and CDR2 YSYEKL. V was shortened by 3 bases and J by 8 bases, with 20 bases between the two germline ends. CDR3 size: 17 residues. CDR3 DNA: TGCGCCAGCAGCCACGACTCTTCAGGGAGGGCCGATTCACCCCTCCACTTT. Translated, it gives CASSHDSSGRADSPLHF.